The next 29 T cell receptor beta chains were all read from a single sample in a study of immune heterogeneity within non-small cell lung tumors. Per sample, about 600 ng of bulk tumor genomic DNA was the template used. Every primary tumor yielded several biopsies, spaced far apart, that were taken during surgery. Patients had untreated, newly diagnosed non-small cell lung cancer and underwent curative surgery. Amplification of TCR beta CDR3 was performed by multiplex PCR with 32 V and 13 J primers. TCRdb re-called the multiplex PCR reads through MiXCR, storing one row per CDR3 protein. In the table there are tens of thousands of distinct CDR3 sequences, around 28% of which are singletons. The sequencing sample was made of lung tumor tissue. The receptor set was obtained from a middle-aged man with non-small cell lung cancer.

This clonotype is classed as medium-sized. The chain uses TRBV19 and TRBJ1-2; 7 bases align to TRBD1. Germline V gene lookup returns CDR1 LNHDA and CDR2 SQIVND (reference sequence). The CDR3 is 16 residues long. V was pared by 3 bases and J by 8 bases, with 15 bases of the junction left unmatched. The CDR3 reads CASSIGTVVGSSGYTF. The CDR3 nucleotides are TGTGCCAGTAGTATCGGGACAGTAGTGGGGTCGTCGGGCTACACCTTC.

This clonotype was seen many times. The rearrangement uses TRBV12-5 and TRBJ2-2; 13 positions agree with TRBD2. Germline V gene lookup returns CDR1 LGHNT and CDR2 FRNRAP. The CDR3 is made up of 16 amino acids. J was trimmed by 5 bases and V by 5 bases; bases with no gene match: 5. CDR3 sequence (DNA): TGTGCTAGTGGTCTGTGGACTAGCGGGAGAACCGGGGAGCTGTTTTTT. Protein: CASGLWTSGRTGELFF.

About this clonotype: This could be a read error, since a much larger clone is one nucleotide away. The rearrangement joins TRBV20-1 to TRBJ1-6; a weak D match, TRBD1 (5 bases). The CDR3 length is 13 residues. Germline V CDR1 and CDR2: DFQATT, SNEGSKA (reference sequence). Trimming left V 5 bases short and J 10 bases short, with 15 bases between. The CDR3 coding sequence is TGCAGTGCTCTAATAGGGGCTGAATCACCCCTCCACTTT. Residues: CSALIGAESPLHF.

Only a few counts were recorded for this clonotype. The chain employs TRBV5-4 and TRBJ1-2, with a possible D match to TRBD1 (5 bases). The CDR3 sequence is 16 residues long. Per the germline V gene, CDR1 is SGHNT and CDR2 is YYREEE (reference sequence). Trimming removed 8 bases at V and 1 base at J, with 21 bases between. In nucleotides, the CDR3 is TGTGCCAGTGGTGGGGCAGGGTCCCCTGGTAACTATGGCTACACCTTC. Amino acid sequence: CASGGAGSPGNYGYTF.

This clonotype is medium-sized (0.01 to 0.1%) in the sample. The V gene is TRBV7-8, the J gene TRBJ2-7, with 10 bases identical to TRBD2. The germline V gene has CDR1 SGHVS and CDR2 FQNEAQ. This CDR3 spans 14 amino acids. V shed 4 bases and J 0 bases; nucleotides not matched to a gene: 0. The CDR3 is CASSSSGSSYEQYF. The CDR3 DNA reads TGTGCCAGCAGCTCTAGCGGGAGCTCCTACGAGCAGTACTTC.

The CDR3 protein is CASSLTENTEAFF. CDR3 DNA: TGTGCCAGCAGTTTGACGGAGAACACTGAAGCTTTCTTT. V usage is TRBV12-3 or TRBV12-4 and J usage is TRBJ1-1; the D is unclear. The CDR3 loop spans 13 amino acids. The ends were cut back, 3 bases at V and 1 base at J, with 6 bases in the middle.

About this clonotype: A read error may be the cause here, since a much bigger clone is one base away. The rearrangement links TRBV4-1 to TRBJ1-5; D remains unclear. Germline CDR1 reads MGHRA; CDR2 reads YSYEKL. This CDR3 comprises 13 residues. The chain's CDR3 is CANSQGYDQPQHF. DNA for the CDR3: TGCGCCAACAGCCAAGGATACGATCAGCCCCAGCATTTT.

The rearrangement joins TRBV6-1 to TRBJ2-1; the match to TRBD1 covers 9 bases. This CDR3 region has 19 residues. V lost 8 bases and J lost 5; bases outside the gene matches: 22. Germline V CDR1 and CDR2: MNHNS, SASEGT. This CDR3 is CASCSGTGFLTATDNEQFF. CDR3 bases: TGTGCCAGCTGTTCCGGGACAGGGTTCTTAACCGCTACGGACAATGAGCAGTTCTTC.

This clonotype was observed a handful of times. The CDR3 nucleotides read TGCAGTGCTAGAGATCCCGACAGGGGGAACACTGAAGCTTTCTTT. Encoded protein: CSARDPDRGNTEAFF. The rearrangement joins TRBV20-1 to TRBJ1-1; 8 bases align to TRBD1. The germline gives CDR1 DFQATT, CDR2 SNEGSKA (reference sequence). The CDR3 is 15 residues long. V gave up 0 bases and J gave up 1 base; unmatched junction bases: 4.

As for this clonotype: With a much larger clone just one base away, this may be a read error. The V call is TRBV2, the J call TRBJ2-3; D tentatively fits TRBD1 or TRBD2 (5 bases each). Germline V gene sequence: CDR1 SNHLY, CDR2 FYNNEI. The CDR3 is 14 amino acids. Trimming stripped 10 bases from V and 2 bases from J, with 16 bases between. Here the CDR3 reads CAIYGTSHTDTQYF. In DNA, the CDR3 is TGTGCCATCTACGGGACGTCCCACACAGATACGCAGTATTTT.

This clonotype was found a few times. The CDR3 is CSASPRQGKNTEAFF. In DNA form, the CDR3 reads TGCAGTGCAAGCCCCCGACAGGGAAAGAACACTGAAGCTTTCTTT. The chain links TRBV20-1 to TRBJ1-1; 7 bases are a match to TRBD1. This CDR3 region has 15 residues. Germline CDR1 and CDR2: DFQATT and SNEGSKA (reference sequence). V was clipped by 6 bases and J by 1 base; unmatched bases: 11.

A remark on this clonotype: This may be a read error: a much more frequent sequence differs by one nucleotide. The chain joins TRBV10-3 to TRBJ2-7; D might be TRBD1 (6 bases). Germline V gene sequence: CDR1 ENHRY, CDR2 SYGVKD. V was pared by 3 bases and J by 6 bases, with 15 bases between. The CDR3 contains 14 residues. The CDR3 reads CAISEGQRSSEQYF. The DNA for the CDR3 is TGTGCCATCAGTGAAGGACAGAGGTCATCCGAGCAGTACTTC.

Of note for this clonotype: With a much larger clone just one base away, this may be a read error. V is TRBV6-1 and J is TRBJ1-6; 7 positions agree with TRBD1. Germline CDR1 is MNHNS and CDR2 is SASEGT. There are 15 residues in the CDR3. The CDR3 sequence is CGSTIRTGVGSPLHF. CDR3 sequence (DNA): TGTGGCAGCACTATTCGGACAGGCGTCGGTTCACCCCTCCACTTT.

This clonotype was seen only a few times. This chain links TRBV3-1 with TRBJ1-2; D uncertain. The CDR3 is 12 amino acids. CDR1 and CDR2 (germline): LGHDT, YNNKEL (reference sequence). Trimming shortened V by 2 bases and J by 6 bases, and 7 bases separated the two germline ends. The DNA of the CDR3 is TGTGCCAGCAGCCAAAGTTGGAATGGCTACACCTTC. Encoded protein: CASSQSWNGYTF.

Remarks on this clonotype: This may be a read error: a much more frequent sequence differs by one nucleotide. The chain links TRBV19 to TRBJ1-2, with D perhaps matching TRBD1 (5 bases). Trimming removed 5 bases from V and 9 bases from J, with 16 bases in between. CDR1 is LNHDA and CDR2 is SQIVND in the germline V gene (reference sequence). The CDR3 runs to 13 residues. CDR3 region: CASSARESVCYTF. CDR3 sequence (DNA): TGTGCCAGTAGTGCCAGGGAATCGGTCTGCTACACCTTC.

Regarding this clonotype: This may be a read error: a much more frequent sequence differs by one nucleotide. The chain combines TRBV20-1 with TRBJ1-6; tentatively, D is TRBD1 (5 bases). Germline assignment: CDR1 DFQATT and CDR2 SNEGSKA (reference sequence). This CDR3 contains 13 residues. CDR3 bases: TGCAGTGCCCACCGGGACGCAAATTCACCCCTCAACTTT. Protein sequence: CSAHRDANSPLNF.

This clonotype is medium-sized within its sample. V and J are TRBV7-8 and TRBJ1-5; 9 positions match TRBD1. Germline V lookup: CDR1 SGHVS, CDR2 FQNEAQ. There are 15 residues in the CDR3. V was pared by 5 bases and J by 6 bases, with 8 bases of the junction left unmatched. The CDR3 loop is CASSATGGLSQPQHF. CDR3 bases: TGTGCCAGCAGCGCGACAGGGGGTTTGTCTCAGCCCCAGCATTTT.

A remark on this clonotype: Possible read error: a much larger clone is one base away. V and J are TRBV19 and TRBJ1-2; 9 positions agree with TRBD1. In germline, CDR1 is LNHDA, CDR2 SQIVND (reference sequence). CDR3 length: 15 amino acids. The V and J ends lost 5 bases and 6 bases, in that order; junction bases with no gene match: 10. CDR3 coding DNA: TGTGCCAGTAGTCCGGACAGGGGCTTCCACCATGGCTACACCTTC. Residues: CASSPDRGFHHGYTF.

This clonotype occurred many times. This chain uses TRBV7-9 with TRBJ2-2; D unclear. Trimming shortened V by 1 base and J by 7 bases, and 7 bases separated the two germline ends. The CDR3 sequence is 13 residues long. Germline V lookup: CDR1 SEHNR, CDR2 FQNEAQ (reference sequence). Here the CDR3 reads CASSLVGLGELFF. The CDR3 region has the DNA TGTGCCAGCAGCTTAGTTGGCCTCGGGGAGCTGTTTTTT.

Relative to its sample, this clonotype is medium-sized. The rearrangement links TRBV10-1 to TRBJ2-1, with a weak D call TRBD1 (5 bases). Germline V CDR1 and CDR2: WNHNN, SYGVQD (reference sequence). The CDR3 totals 14 residues. V dropped 2 bases and J dropped 8 bases, with 13 bases sitting between them. DNA for the CDR3: TGCGCCAGCAGTGAGAGGGGCCCCAACGATGAGCAGTTCTTC. Its translation is CASSERGPNDEQFF.

This chain joins TRBV19 and TRBJ1-5, with TRBD1 as a possible D gene (6 bases). Germline V gives CDR1 LNHDA, CDR2 SQIVND (reference sequence). Between the trimmed V and J ends, which lost 10 bases and 6 bases, there was a span of 22 bases. The CDR3 contains 15 residues. The CDR3 is CATTPGWGAGQPQHF. The CDR3 DNA is TGTGCCACTACCCCGGGGTGGGGGGCCGGTCAGCCCCAGCATTTT.

This clonotype has just a few counts. This rearrangement joins TRBV5-1 to TRBJ2-3; maybe TRBD2 (6 bases). Trimming took off 0 bases at V and 1 base at J, with 9 bases between the two ends. The CDR3 totals 15 residues. CDR1 SGHRS and CDR2 YFSETQ come from the germline V gene. This chain's CDR3 is CASSLVGRGTDTQYF. The DNA of the CDR3 is TGCGCCAGCAGCTTGGTCGGGAGAGGCACAGATACGCAGTATTTT.

In its sample, this clonotype ranks as medium-sized. The CDR3 DNA reads as TGTGCCAGCAGCATCTATTCCGGGACAGGGCTTCTTGGCTACACCTTC. Amino acids: CASSIYSGTGLLGYTF. The rearrangement links TRBV7-2 to TRBJ1-2; 9 bases map to TRBD1. The CDR3 extends over 16 amino acids. V trimming: 5 bases; J trimming: 7 bases; junction bases outside the gene matches: 14. Germline CDR1 reads SGHTA; CDR2 reads FQGNSA.

Turning to this clonotype: A read error may be the cause here, since a much bigger clone is one base away. The rearrangement links TRBV6-2 or TRBV6-3 to TRBJ2-7; D gene ambiguous. The germline V and J ends were trimmed by 6 bases and 2 bases, with 17 bases remaining between them. The CDR3 has 15 amino acids. Germline CDR1 and CDR2: MNHEY and SVGEGT. This CDR3 reads CASSKDMGRTYEQYF. The CDR3 nucleotides are TGTGCCAGCAGCAAAGACATGGGCAGGACCTACGAGCAGTACTTC.

This clonotype has more than one count but fewer than ten. The chain is built from TRBV3-1 and TRBJ1-6; TRBD1 aligns across 7 bases. V shed 3 bases, J shed 8 bases, and the junction held 13 bases outside the gene matches. The CDR3 contains 17 residues. Germline-derived CDR1 and CDR2 are LGHDT and YNNKEL (reference sequence). CDR3 sequence reads: CASSQNRGWGIDSPLHF. The DNA for the CDR3 is TGTGCCAGCAGCCAGAACAGGGGATGGGGAATCGATTCACCCCTCCACTTT.

The chain combines TRBV2 with TRBJ1-1; TRBD1 might be the D (5 bases). The germline CDR1 and CDR2 sequences are SNHLY and FYNNEI. The CDR3 has 15 residues. The germline V and J ends were trimmed by 4 bases and 4 bases, with 16 bases remaining between them. CDR3 nucleotide sequence: TGTGCCAGCAGTGGGGACGGAGGTTTCAGCACTGAAGCTTTCTTT. It is translated as CASSGDGGFSTEAFF. Full variable domain (remainder filled in from reference TRBV2 and TRBJ1-1): EPEVTQTPSHQVTQMGQEVILRCVPISNHLYFYWYRQILGQKVEFLVSFYNNEISEKSEIFDDQFSVERPDGSNFTLKIRSTKLEDSAMYFCASSGDGGFSTEAFFGQGTRLTVV.

This clonotype is labeled as medium-sized. The chain links TRBV18 to TRBJ1-1; D is ambiguous. V lost 0 bases, J lost 1 base, and 9 bases lay in between. Germline lookup yields CDR1 KGHSH and CDR2 LQKENI. The CDR3 sequence is 15 residues long. CDR3 protein: CASSPPFTGNTEAFF. As DNA, the CDR3 is TGTGCCAGCTCACCACCCTTCACGGGGAACACTGAAGCTTTCTTT.

This clonotype turned up a few times. The chain uses TRBV5-1 and TRBJ2-2, with D unresolved. The CDR3 sequence is 14 residues long. Germline lookup yields CDR1 SGHRS and CDR2 YFSETQ. Trimming stripped 0 bases from V and 2 bases from J, with 5 bases between. CDR3 residues: CASSLGGNTGELFF. CDR3 nucleotides: TGCGCCAGCAGCTTGGGTGGAAACACCGGGGAGCTGTTTTTT.

CDR3 in amino acids: CSATGTGTNVLTF. The CDR3 nucleotides are TGCAGTGCTACAGGGACAGGGACTAACGTCCTGACTTTC. This chain connects TRBV20-1 to TRBJ2-6, with 9 nucleotides matching TRBD1. The CDR3 is made up of 13 amino acids. Germline trimming cut 4 bases from V and 10 bases from J; bases unmatched to any gene: 5. Germline V gene lookup returns CDR1 DFQATT and CDR2 SNEGSKA (reference sequence).